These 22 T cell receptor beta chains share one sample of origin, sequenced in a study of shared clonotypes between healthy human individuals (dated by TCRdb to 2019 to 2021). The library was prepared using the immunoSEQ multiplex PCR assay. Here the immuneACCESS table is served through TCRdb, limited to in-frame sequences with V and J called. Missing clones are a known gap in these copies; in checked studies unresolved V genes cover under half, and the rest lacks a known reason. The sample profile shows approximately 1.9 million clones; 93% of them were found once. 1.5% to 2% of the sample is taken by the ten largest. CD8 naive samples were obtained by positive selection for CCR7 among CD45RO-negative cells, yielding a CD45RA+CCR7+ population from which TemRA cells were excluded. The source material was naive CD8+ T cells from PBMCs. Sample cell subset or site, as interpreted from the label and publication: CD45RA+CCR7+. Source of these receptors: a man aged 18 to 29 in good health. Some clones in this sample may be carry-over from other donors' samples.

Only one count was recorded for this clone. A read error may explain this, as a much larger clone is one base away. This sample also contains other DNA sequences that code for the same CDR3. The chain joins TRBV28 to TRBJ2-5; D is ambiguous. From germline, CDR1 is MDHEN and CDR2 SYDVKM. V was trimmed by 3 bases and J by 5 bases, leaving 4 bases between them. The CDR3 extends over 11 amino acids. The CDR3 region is CASSFGETQYF. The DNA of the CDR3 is TGTGCCAGCAGTTTTGGGGAGACCCAGTACTTC. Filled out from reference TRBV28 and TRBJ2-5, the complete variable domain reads DVKVTQSSRYLVKRTGEKVFLECVQDMDHENMFWYRQDPGLGLRLIYFSYDVKMKEKGDIPEGYSVSREKKERFSLILESASTNQTSMYLCASSFGETQYFGPGTRLLVL.

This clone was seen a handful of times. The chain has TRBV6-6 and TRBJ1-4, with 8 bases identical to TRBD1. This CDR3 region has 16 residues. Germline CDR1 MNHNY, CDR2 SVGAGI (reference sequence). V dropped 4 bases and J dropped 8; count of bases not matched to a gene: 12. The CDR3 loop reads CASSSTDRGFWEKLFF. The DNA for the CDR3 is TGTGCCAGCAGTTCCACCGACAGGGGCTTTTGGGAAAAACTGTTTTTT.

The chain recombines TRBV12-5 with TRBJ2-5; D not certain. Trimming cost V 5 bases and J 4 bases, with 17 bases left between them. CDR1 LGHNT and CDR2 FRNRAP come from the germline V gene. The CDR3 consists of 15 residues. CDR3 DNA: TGTGCTAGTGGTCCCGATTTAGGCTGGGGAGAGACCCAGTACTTC. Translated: CASGPDLGWGETQYF.

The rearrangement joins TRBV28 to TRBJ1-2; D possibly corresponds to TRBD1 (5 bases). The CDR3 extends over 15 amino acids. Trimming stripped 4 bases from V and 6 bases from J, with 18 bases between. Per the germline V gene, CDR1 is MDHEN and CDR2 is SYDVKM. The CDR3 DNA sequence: TGTGCCAGCAGTTACTTCCAGGGTGGTTTCGATGGCTACACCTTC. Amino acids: CASSYFQGGFDGYTF.

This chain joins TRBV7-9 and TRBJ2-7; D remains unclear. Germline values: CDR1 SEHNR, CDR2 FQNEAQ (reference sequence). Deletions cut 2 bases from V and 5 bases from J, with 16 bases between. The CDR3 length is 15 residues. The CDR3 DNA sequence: TGTGCCAGCAGCTTACTCACCCCTTTTGTGAACGAGCAGTACTTC. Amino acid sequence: CASSLLTPFVNEQYF.

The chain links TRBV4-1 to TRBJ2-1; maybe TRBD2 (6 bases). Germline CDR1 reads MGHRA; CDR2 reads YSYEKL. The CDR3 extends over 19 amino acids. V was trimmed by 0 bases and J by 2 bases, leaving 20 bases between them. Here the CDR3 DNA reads TGCGCCAGCAGCCAAGATATTCGAATCGGCGGGGTTACCTACAATGAGCAGTTCTTC. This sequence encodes CASSQDIRIGGVTYNEQFF.

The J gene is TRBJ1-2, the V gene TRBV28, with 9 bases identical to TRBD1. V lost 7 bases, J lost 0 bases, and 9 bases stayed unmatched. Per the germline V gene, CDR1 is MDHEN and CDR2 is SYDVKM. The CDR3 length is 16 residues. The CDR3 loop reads CASTDRDRVANYGYTF. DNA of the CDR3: TGTGCCAGCACCGATAGGGACAGGGTTGCTAACTATGGCTACACCTTC.

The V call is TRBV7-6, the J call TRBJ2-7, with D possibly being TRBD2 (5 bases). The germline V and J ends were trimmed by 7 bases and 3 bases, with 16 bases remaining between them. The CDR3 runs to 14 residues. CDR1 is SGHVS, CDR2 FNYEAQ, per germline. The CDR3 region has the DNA TGTGCCAGCAAAGTCGGTCCTGGACTCTACGAGCAGTACTTC. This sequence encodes CASKVGPGLYEQYF.

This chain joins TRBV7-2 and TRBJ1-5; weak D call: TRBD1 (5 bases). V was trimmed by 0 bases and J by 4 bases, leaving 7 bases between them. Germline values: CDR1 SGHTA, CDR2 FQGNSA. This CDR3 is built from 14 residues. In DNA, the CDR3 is TGTGCCAGCAGCTTAGCAGGGACGAATCAGCCCCAGCATTTT. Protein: CASSLAGTNQPQHF.

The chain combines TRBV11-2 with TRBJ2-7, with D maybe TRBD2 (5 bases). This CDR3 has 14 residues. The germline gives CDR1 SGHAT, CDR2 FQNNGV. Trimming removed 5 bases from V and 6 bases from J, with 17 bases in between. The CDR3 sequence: CASSLAGPWGEQYF. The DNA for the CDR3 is TGTGCCAGCAGCCTAGCCGGGCCCTGGGGCGAGCAGTACTTC.

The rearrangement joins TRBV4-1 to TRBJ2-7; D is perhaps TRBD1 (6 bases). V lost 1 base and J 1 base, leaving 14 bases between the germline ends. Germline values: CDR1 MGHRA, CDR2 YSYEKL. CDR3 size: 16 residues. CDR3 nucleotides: TGCGCCAGCAGCCAAGCAACAGGGACGGGGTCCTACGAGCAGTACTTC. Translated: CASSQATGTGSYEQYF.

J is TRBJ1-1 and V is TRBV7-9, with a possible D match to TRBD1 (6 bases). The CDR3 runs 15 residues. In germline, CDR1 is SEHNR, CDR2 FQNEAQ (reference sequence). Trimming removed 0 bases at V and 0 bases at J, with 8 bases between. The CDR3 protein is CASSLAPGVNTEAFF. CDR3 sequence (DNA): TGTGCCAGCAGCTTAGCTCCAGGGGTGAACACTGAAGCTTTCTTT.

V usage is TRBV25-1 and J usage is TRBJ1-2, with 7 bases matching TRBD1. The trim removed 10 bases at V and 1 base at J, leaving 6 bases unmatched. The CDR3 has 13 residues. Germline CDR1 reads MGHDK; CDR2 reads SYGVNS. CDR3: CATGTDFNYGYTF. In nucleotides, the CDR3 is TGTGCCACCGGGACAGACTTTAACTATGGCTACACCTTC.

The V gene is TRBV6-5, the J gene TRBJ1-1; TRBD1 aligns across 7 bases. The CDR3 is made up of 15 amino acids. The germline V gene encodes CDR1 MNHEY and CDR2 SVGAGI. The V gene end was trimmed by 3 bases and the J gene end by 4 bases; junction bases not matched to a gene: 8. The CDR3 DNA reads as TGTGCCAGCAGTTATGAGAAGGGGGCTGGCACTGAAGCTTTCTTT. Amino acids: CASSYEKGAGTEAFF.

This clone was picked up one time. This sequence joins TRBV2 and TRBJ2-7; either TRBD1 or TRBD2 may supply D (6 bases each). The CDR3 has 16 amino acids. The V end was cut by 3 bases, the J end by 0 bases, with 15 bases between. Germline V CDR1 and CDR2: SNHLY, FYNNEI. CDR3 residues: CASSEITGGPSYEQYF. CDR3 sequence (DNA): TGTGCCAGCAGTGAGATCACCGGGGGCCCCTCCTACGAGCAGTACTTC.

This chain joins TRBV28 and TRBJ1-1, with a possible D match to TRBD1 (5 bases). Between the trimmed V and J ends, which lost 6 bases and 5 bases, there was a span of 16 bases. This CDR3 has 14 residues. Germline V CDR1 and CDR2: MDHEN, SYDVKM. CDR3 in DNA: TGTGCCAGCAGCCTCTCCCGAGGGGCGACTGAAGCTTTCTTT. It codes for CASSLSRGATEAFF.

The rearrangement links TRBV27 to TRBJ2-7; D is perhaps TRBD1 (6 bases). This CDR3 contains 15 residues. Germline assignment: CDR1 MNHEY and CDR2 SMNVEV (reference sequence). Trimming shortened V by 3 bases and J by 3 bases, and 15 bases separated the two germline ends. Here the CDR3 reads CASSFGGGLRYEQYF. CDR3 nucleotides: TGTGCCAGCAGTTTTGGGGGCGGACTTCGCTACGAGCAGTACTTC.

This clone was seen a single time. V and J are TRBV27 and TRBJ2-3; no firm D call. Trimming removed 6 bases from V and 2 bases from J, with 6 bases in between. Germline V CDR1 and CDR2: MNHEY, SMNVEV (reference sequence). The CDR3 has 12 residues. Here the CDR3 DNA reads TGTGCCAGCAGGGCAGCCACAGATACGCAGTATTTT. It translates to CASRAATDTQYF.

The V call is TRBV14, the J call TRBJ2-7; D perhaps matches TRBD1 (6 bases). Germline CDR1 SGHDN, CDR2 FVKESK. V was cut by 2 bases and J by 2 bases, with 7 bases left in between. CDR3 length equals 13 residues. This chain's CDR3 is CASSQRTAYEQYF. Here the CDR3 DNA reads TGTGCCAGCAGCCAAAGGACAGCCTACGAGCAGTACTTC.

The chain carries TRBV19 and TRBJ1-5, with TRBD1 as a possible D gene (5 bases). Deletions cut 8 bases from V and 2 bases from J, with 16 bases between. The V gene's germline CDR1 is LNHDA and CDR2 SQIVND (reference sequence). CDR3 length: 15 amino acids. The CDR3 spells CASCEGAWGNQPQHF. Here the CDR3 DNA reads TGTGCCAGTTGTGAAGGGGCCTGGGGCAATCAGCCCCAGCATTTT.

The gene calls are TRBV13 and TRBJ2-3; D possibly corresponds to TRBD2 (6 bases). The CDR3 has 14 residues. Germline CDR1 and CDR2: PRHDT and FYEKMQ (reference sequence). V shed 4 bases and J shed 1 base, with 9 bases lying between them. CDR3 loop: CASSSQRGTDTQYF. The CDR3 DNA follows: TGTGCCAGCAGCTCCCAGCGGGGCACAGATACGCAGTATTTT.

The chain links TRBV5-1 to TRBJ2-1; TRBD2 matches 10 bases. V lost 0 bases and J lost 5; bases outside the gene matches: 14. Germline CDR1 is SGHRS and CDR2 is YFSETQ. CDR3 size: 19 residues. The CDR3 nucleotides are TGCGCCAGCAGCTTGGGGCCTAGCGGGAGTATTGGGTCCGACAATGAGCAGTTCTTC. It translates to CASSLGPSGSIGSDNEQFF.